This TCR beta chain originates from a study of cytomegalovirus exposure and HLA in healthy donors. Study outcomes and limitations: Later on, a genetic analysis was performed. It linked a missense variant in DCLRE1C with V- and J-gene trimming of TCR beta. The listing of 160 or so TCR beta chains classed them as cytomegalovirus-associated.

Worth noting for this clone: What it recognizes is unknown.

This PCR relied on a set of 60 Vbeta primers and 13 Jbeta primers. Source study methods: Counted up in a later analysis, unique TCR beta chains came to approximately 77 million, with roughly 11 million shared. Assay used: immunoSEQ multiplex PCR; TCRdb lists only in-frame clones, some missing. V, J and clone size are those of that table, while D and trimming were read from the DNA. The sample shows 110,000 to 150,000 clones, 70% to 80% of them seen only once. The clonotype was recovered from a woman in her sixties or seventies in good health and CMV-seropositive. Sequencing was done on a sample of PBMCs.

As DNA, the CDR3 is TGTGCCAGCTCACCTTTGGCGGGAGTAGAGACCCAGTACTTC. Residues: CASSPLAGVETQYF. The rearrangement links TRBV18 to TRBJ2-5, with 7 nucleotides matching TRBD2. Germline CDR1 KGHSH, CDR2 LQKENI. The CDR3 sequence is 14 residues long. The V segment lost 3 bases and the J segment 4 bases; nucleotides outside the gene matches: 5. The full variable domain, with the rest looked up from reference TRBV18 and TRBJ2-5, is NAGVMQNPRHLVRRRGQEARLRCSPMKGHSHVYWYRQLPEEGLKFMVYLQKENIIDESGMPKERFSAEFPKEGPSILRIQQVVRGDSAAYFCASSPLAGVETQYFGPGTRLLVL.